The rows below give T cell receptor beta chains drawn from one sample of a study of shared clonotypes between healthy human individuals. TCRdb's table, derived via immunoSEQ multiplex PCR, lists solely in-frame clones and lacks some. The sample shows about 1,900,000 clones, approximately 94% of them seen only once. The sequenced sample was naive CD8+ T cells sorted from blood. The receptor set was obtained from a man aged 18 to 29 in good health. CDR3s include the opening cysteine and the closing phenylalanine or tryptophan. Each record gives: CDR3 protein, clone size, D gene, V gene, J gene. A D gene is named only where the DNA matches it firmly. Not every row has a clone size; where given, it reads once, few, many or a size class.

CDR3aa: CATGASGWGADTQYF; abundance: NA; d_gene: TRBD2; v_gene: TRBV6-5; j_gene: TRBJ2-3
CDR3aa: CASSFSVFLTGAYEQYF; abundance: NA; d_gene: TRBD1; v_gene: TRBV28; j_gene: TRBJ2-7
CDR3aa: CASSDRDPQYF; abundance: NA; d_gene: NA; v_gene: TRBV6-4; j_gene: TRBJ2-7
CDR3aa: CASSYSMGEAGELFF; abundance: NA; d_gene: NA; v_gene: TRBV6-5; j_gene: TRBJ2-2
CDR3aa: CASSEAPGVRDEQYF; abundance: NA; d_gene: NA; v_gene: TRBV6-1; j_gene: TRBJ2-7
CDR3aa: CASVGQGVSLPNLNYGYTF; abundance: NA; d_gene: TRBD1; v_gene: TRBV28; j_gene: TRBJ1-2
CDR3aa: CASSPKTGALYEQYF; abundance: NA; d_gene: TRBD1; v_gene: TRBV4-1; j_gene: TRBJ2-7
CDR3aa: CASSLAGGYEQYF; abundance: NA; d_gene: TRBD2; v_gene: TRBV27; j_gene: TRBJ2-7
CDR3aa: CASSYSNQSPLHF; abundance: NA; d_gene: NA; v_gene: TRBV6-6; j_gene: TRBJ1-6
CDR3aa: CASSSKQGSSYEQYF; abundance: NA; d_gene: TRBD1; v_gene: TRBV5-1; j_gene: TRBJ2-7
CDR3aa: CASTIGTASNQPQHF; abundance: NA; d_gene: TRBD1; v_gene: TRBV28; j_gene: TRBJ1-5
CDR3aa: CASSRRLAAHEQYF; abundance: NA; d_gene: TRBD2; v_gene: TRBV27; j_gene: TRBJ2-7
CDR3aa: CASSQFLNLPASVHEQFF; abundance: once; d_gene: NA; v_gene: TRBV4-3; j_gene: TRBJ2-1
CDR3aa: CASSYRDSYEQYF; abundance: NA; d_gene: NA; v_gene: TRBV27; j_gene: TRBJ2-7
CDR3aa: CASTPTAGRHEQYF; abundance: NA; d_gene: NA; v_gene: TRBV28; j_gene: TRBJ2-7
CDR3aa: CASSRYRGRNQPQHF; abundance: NA; d_gene: TRBD1; v_gene: TRBV4-1; j_gene: TRBJ1-5
CDR3aa: CASSQSKGDLGGYTF; abundance: NA; d_gene: NA; v_gene: TRBV23-1; j_gene: TRBJ1-2
CDR3aa: CASRPTGGDGYTF; abundance: few; d_gene: TRBD1; v_gene: TRBV28; j_gene: TRBJ1-2
CDR3aa: CASSYSGEDYGYTF; abundance: NA; d_gene: NA; v_gene: TRBV6-6; j_gene: TRBJ1-2
CDR3aa: CASPSPMETQYF; abundance: NA; d_gene: NA; v_gene: TRBV6-1; j_gene: TRBJ2-5
CDR3aa: CASSPRDRGVYEQYF; abundance: NA; d_gene: TRBD1; v_gene: TRBV28; j_gene: TRBJ2-7
CDR3aa: CAWSSTGAPGDEQYF; abundance: NA; d_gene: NA; v_gene: TRBV30; j_gene: TRBJ2-7
CDR3aa: CASSLRQGGDQPQHF; abundance: once; d_gene: TRBD1; v_gene: TRBV4-1; j_gene: TRBJ1-5
CDR3aa: CASSLGQGDYEQYF; abundance: NA; d_gene: TRBD1; v_gene: TRBV7-9; j_gene: TRBJ2-7
CDR3aa: CASSPGAGVAKNIQYF; abundance: NA; d_gene: NA; v_gene: TRBV27; j_gene: TRBJ2-4
CDR3aa: CASSYSSHNEQFF; abundance: NA; d_gene: NA; v_gene: TRBV6-5; j_gene: TRBJ2-1
CDR3aa: CASSAGLAGVQETQYF; abundance: NA; d_gene: TRBD2; v_gene: TRBV7-8; j_gene: TRBJ2-5
CDR3aa: CASSIEDRGHEQYF; abundance: NA; d_gene: TRBD1; v_gene: TRBV19; j_gene: TRBJ2-7
CDR3aa: CAWSVGQNTEAFF; abundance: NA; d_gene: NA; v_gene: TRBV30; j_gene: TRBJ1-1
CDR3aa: CATGEDYEQYF; abundance: NA; d_gene: NA; v_gene: TRBV6-1; j_gene: TRBJ2-7
CDR3aa: CASSPAGGYEQYF; abundance: NA; d_gene: TRBD2; v_gene: TRBV19; j_gene: TRBJ2-7
CDR3aa: CASSLGPYSSILNTGELFF; abundance: NA; d_gene: NA; v_gene: TRBV28; j_gene: TRBJ2-2
CDR3aa: CASSLGQVYNEQFF; abundance: NA; d_gene: TRBD1; v_gene: TRBV27; j_gene: TRBJ2-1
CDR3aa: CASSLATGENTEAFF; abundance: NA; d_gene: NA; v_gene: TRBV7-9; j_gene: TRBJ1-1
CDR3aa: CASSHWVTGEETQYF; abundance: NA; d_gene: TRBD1; v_gene: TRBV11-2; j_gene: TRBJ2-5
CDR3aa: CASSQAGGPYNEQFF; abundance: once; d_gene: TRBD2; v_gene: TRBV9; j_gene: TRBJ2-1
CDR3aa: CASSRGPNQPQHF; abundance: few; d_gene: NA; v_gene: TRBV4-1; j_gene: TRBJ1-5
CDR3aa: CASSLRDSTYGYTF; abundance: NA; d_gene: TRBD1; v_gene: TRBV7-9; j_gene: TRBJ1-2
CDR3aa: CASSSSGQGMDGELFF; abundance: NA; d_gene: NA; v_gene: TRBV5-4; j_gene: TRBJ2-2